Listed below are T cell receptor beta chains from one sample, sequenced in a study of blood T cell repertoires in COVID-19. This table comes from immunoSEQ multiplex PCR, and its TCRdb copy is limited to in-frame clones, with some not included. Here the sample spans under 250,000 clones, about 80% being singletons. Sequenced: peripheral blood. These receptors were obtained from a woman between 40 and 50 years old with active or convalescent COVID-19. CDR3s include the opening cysteine and the closing phenylalanine or tryptophan. A D gene is named only where the DNA matches it firmly. A clone size is listed for some rows: how often the clone was seen (once, few, many), or a class if it is expanded.

TRBJ2-2	TRBV12-3/TRBV12-4	NA	TRBD1	CASSRDRQGLFF	TGTGCCAGCAGCCGGGACAGGCAAGGGCTGTTTTTT
TRBJ1-4	TRBV6-5	NA	NA	CAGGNEKLFF	TGTGCCGGCGGCAATGAAAAACTGTTTTTT
TRBJ1-6	TRBV19	once	NA	CASNRREYNSPLHF	TGTGCCAGTAACCGACGGGAATATAATTCACCCCTCCACTTT
TRBJ1-2	TRBV29-1	NA	NA	CRAGGGPAHGGGYTF	TGCCGCGCTGGGGGGGGGCCCGCCCACGGGGGAGGCTACACCTTC
TRBJ1-2	TRBV19	NA	NA	CASSIGQNDGYTF	TGTGCCAGTAGTATAGGACAGAACGATGGCTACACCTTC
TRBJ1-1	TRBV7-6	NA	NA	CASSLGGRQTNTEAFF	TGTGCCAGCAGCTTAGGGGGGAGGCAGACGAATACTGAAGCTTTCTTT
TRBJ2-5	TRBV7-7	few	NA	CASSLSGRETQYF	TGTGCTAGCAGCTTGTCAGGGCGAGAGACCCAGTACTTC
TRBJ1-3	TRBV3-1/TRBV3-2	NA	NA	CASSQDTYSGNTIYF	TGTGCCAGCAGCCAAGACACTTACTCTGGAAACACCATATATTTT
TRBJ1-4	TRBV28	NA	NA	CASSPTRGTNEKLFF	TGTGCCAGCAGTCCCACCAGAGGAACTAATGAAAAACTGTTTTTT
TRBJ1-5	TRBV30	NA	NA	CAWSIGEPQHF	TGTGCCTGGAGTATTGGAGAGCCCCAGCATTTT
TRBJ1-6	TRBV27	NA	TRBD1	CASSFKQGGNSPLHF	TGTGCCAGCAGTTTCAAACAGGGGGGTAATTCACCCCTCCACTTT
TRBJ2-7	TRBV7-2	NA	TRBD1	CASSSKTGGTYEQYF	TGTGCCAGCAGCTCCAAGACAGGGGGAACCTACGAGCAGTACTTC
TRBJ2-7	TRBV18	NA	NA	CASSPGGFYEQYF	TGTGCCAGCTCACCGGGAGGTTTTTACGAGCAGTACTTC
TRBJ2-5	TRBV5-4	NA	NA	CASSLVPGVRETQYF	TGTGCCAGCAGCTTGGTCCCGGGAGTACGCGAGACCCAGTACTTC
TRBJ2-3	TRBV5-1	NA	TRBD2	CASSLAATSGRSRTDTQYF	TGCGCCAGCAGCTTGGCGGCGACTAGCGGGAGATCGAGAACAGATACGCAGTATTTT
TRBJ2-3	TRBV18	NA	NA	CASSPPDYNTQYF	TGTGCCAGCTCACCACCGGACTATAATACGCAGTATTTT
TRBJ2-2	TRBV9	NA	NA	CASSAGVGVNTGELFF	TGTGCCAGCAGCGCAGGGGTGGGCGTGAACACCGGGGAGCTGTTTTTT
TRBJ1-6	TRBV30	NA	TRBD1	CALFPWDRGNSPLHF	TGTGCCCTCTTCCCGTGGGACAGGGGTAATTCACCCCTCCACTTT
TRBJ2-5	TRBV11-2	NA	TRBD1	CASSPATGRQETQYF	TGTGCCAGCAGCCCAGCGACAGGGCGACAAGAGACCCAGTACTTC
TRBJ1-5	TRBV6-2/TRBV6-3	NA	TRBD1	CASSYPPGQVSQPQHF	TGTGCCAGCAGTTACCCCCCTGGACAGGTGAGTCAGCCCCAGCATTTT
TRBJ2-4	TRBV7-2	NA	TRBD1	CASSLVGQGENIQYF	TGTGCCAGCAGCTTAGTGGGACAGGGGGAAAACATTCAGTACTTC
TRBJ2-7	TRBV29-1	NA	TRBD1	CSVGLGQSRYEQYF	TGCAGCGTTGGATTGGGACAGTCCAGATACGAGCAGTACTTC
TRBJ1-4	TRBV21-1	NA	NA	CASSKGRTEINEKLFF	TGTGCCAGCAGCAAAGGTCGCACAGAGATTAATGAAAAACTGTTTTTT
TRBJ2-7	TRBV18	NA	TRBD2	CASSPRLATGEQYF	TGTGCCAGCTCACCACGACTAGCCACGGGCGAGCAGTACTTC
TRBJ1-1	TRBV4-3	NA	NA	CASSGTGIEAFF	TGCGCCAGCAGCGGCACAGGAATCGAAGCTTTCTTT
TRBJ1-3	TRBV7-6	NA	TRBD1	CASSLGTGDSGNTIYF	TGTGCCAGCAGCTTAGGGACAGGAGACTCTGGAAACACCATATATTTT
TRBJ2-7	TRBV27	NA	TRBD2	CASRTSGGATYEQYF	TGTGCCAGCAGAACTAGCGGGGGGGCTACCTACGAGCAGTACTTC
TRBJ2-3	TRBV10-3	NA	TRBD2	CAISEEERETDTQYF	TGTGCCATCAGTGAGGAGGAGCGGGAAACAGATACGCAGTATTTT
TRBJ1-1	TRBV24-1	NA	TRBD1	CATRDRGLDTEAFF	TGTGCCACCCGGGACAGGGGGCTTGACACTGAAGCTTTCTTT
TRBJ1-2	TRBV5-6	NA	TRBD1	CASSRDRIYGYTF	TGTGCCAGCAGCCGGGACAGGATTTATGGCTACACCTTC
TRBJ1-4	TRBV25-1	NA	NA	CASKGLNEKLFF	TGTGCCAGCAAGGGGCTTAATGAAAAACTGTTTTTT
TRBJ1-4	TRBV6-5	NA	NA	CASSYLQGQEKLFF	TGTGCCAGCAGTTACCTCCAGGGTCAGGAAAAACTGTTTTTT
TRBJ2-7	TRBV18	few	TRBD2	CASSPGEGPYEQYF	TGTGCCAGCTCACCGGGGGAGGGCCCCTACGAGCAGTACTTC
TRBJ2-1	TRBV7-2	NA	NA	CASSLSSGFNEQFF	TGTGCCAGCAGCTTATCGTCAGGGTTCAATGAGCAGTTCTTC
TRBJ2-7	TRBV28	NA	TRBD2	CASRGLAGDEQYF	TGTGCCAGCAGGGGACTAGCGGGAGACGAGCAGTACTTC